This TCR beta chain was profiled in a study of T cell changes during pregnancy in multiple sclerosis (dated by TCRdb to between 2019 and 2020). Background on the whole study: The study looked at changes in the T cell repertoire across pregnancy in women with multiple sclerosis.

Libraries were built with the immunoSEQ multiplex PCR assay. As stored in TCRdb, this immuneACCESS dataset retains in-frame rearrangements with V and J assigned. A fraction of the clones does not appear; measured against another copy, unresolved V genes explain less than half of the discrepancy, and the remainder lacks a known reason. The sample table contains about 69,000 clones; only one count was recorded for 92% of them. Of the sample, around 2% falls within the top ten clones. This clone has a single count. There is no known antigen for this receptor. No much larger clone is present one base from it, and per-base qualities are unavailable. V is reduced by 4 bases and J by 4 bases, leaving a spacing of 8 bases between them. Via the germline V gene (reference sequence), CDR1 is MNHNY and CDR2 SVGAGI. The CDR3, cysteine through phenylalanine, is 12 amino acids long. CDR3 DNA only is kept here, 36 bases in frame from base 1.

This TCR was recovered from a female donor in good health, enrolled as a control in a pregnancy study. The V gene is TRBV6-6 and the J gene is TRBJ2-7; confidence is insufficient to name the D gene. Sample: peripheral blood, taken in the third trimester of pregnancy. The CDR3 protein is CASSSREYEQYF. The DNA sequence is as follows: TGTGCCAGCAGTTCACGCGAATACGAGCAGTACTTC.